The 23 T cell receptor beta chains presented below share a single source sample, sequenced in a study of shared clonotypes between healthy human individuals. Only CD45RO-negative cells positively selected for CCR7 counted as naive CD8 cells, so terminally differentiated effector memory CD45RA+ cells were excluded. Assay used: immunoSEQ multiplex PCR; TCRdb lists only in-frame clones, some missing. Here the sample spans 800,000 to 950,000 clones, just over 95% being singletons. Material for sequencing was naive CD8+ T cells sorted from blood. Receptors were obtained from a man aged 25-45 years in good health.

The CDR3 reads CASSFRFGTGIPSTGELFF. In DNA form, the CDR3 reads TGTGCCAGTAGTTTTCGGTTTGGGACAGGTATACCAAGCACCGGGGAGCTGTTTTTT. The rearrangement joins TRBV19 to TRBJ2-2, with 8 bases aligning to TRBD1. In germline, CDR1 is LNHDA, CDR2 SQIVND (reference sequence). Unmatched junction bases numbered 18, after V lost 5 bases and J lost 4 bases. The length of the CDR3 is 19 residues.

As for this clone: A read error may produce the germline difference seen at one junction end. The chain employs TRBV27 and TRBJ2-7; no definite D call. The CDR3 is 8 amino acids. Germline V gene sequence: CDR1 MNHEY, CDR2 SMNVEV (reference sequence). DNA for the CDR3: TGTGCCAGCAGACGACATAACTTC. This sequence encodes CASRRHNF.

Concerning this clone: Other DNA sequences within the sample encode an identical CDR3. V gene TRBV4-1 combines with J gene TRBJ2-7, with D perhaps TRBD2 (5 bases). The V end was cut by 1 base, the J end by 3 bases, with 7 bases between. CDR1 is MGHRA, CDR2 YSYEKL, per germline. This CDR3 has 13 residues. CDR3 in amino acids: CASSQGAGYEQYF. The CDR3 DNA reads TGCGCCAGCAGCCAAGGGGCGGGCTACGAGCAGTACTTC.

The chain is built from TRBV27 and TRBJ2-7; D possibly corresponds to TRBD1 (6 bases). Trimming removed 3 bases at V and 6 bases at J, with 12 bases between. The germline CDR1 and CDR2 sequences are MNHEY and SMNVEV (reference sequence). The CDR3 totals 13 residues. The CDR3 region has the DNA TGTGCCAGCAGTTTGGGGGCCGGGGCCGAGCAGTACTTC. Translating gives CASSLGAGAEQYF.

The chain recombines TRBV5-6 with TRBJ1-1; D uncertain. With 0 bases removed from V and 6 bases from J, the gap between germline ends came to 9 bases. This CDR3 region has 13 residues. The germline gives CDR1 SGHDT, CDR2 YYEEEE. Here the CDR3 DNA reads TGTGCCAGCAGCTTGGCCAACGGAGCTGAAGCTTTCTTT. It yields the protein CASSLANGAEAFF.

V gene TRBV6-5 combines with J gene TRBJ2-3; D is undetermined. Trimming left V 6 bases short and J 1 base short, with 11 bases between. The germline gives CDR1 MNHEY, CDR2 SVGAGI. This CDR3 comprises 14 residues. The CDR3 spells CASSLNPGTDTQYF. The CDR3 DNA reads TGTGCCAGCAGCCTCAATCCAGGCACAGATACGCAGTATTTT.

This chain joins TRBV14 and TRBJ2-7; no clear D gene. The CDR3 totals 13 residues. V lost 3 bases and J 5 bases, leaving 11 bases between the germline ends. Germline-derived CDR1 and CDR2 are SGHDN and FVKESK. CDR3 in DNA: TGTGCCAGCAGCCACCCTAGATCCCACGAGCAGTACTTC. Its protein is CASSHPRSHEQYF.

The chain's CDR3 is CAVWQGRANTEAFF. The CDR3 region has the DNA TGCGCCGTATGGCAGGGACGGGCGAACACTGAAGCTTTCTTT. This sequence joins TRBV10-2 and TRBJ1-1; D is possibly TRBD1 (5 bases). The CDR3 runs 14 residues. Germline values: CDR1 WSHSY, CDR2 SAAADI. The germline V and J ends were trimmed by 11 bases and 1 base, with 17 bases remaining between them.

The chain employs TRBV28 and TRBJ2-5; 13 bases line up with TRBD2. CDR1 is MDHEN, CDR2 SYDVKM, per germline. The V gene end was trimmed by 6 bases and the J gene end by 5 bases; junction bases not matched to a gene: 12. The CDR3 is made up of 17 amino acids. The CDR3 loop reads CASSPLAGGPGRETQYF. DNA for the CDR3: TGTGCCAGCAGCCCACTAGCGGGAGGGCCTGGGCGTGAGACCCAGTACTTC.

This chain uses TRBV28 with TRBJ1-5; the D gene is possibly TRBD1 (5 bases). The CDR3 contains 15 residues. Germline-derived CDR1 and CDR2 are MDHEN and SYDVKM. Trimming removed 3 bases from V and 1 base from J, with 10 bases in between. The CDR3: CASSFLGESNQPQHF. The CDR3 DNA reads TGTGCCAGCAGTTTCCTAGGGGAGAGCAATCAGCCCCAGCATTTT. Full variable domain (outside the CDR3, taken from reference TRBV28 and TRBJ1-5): DVKVTQSSRYLVKRTGEKVFLECVQDMDHENMFWYRQDPGLGLRLIYFSYDVKMKEKGDIPEGYSVSREKKERFSLILESASTNQTSMYLCASSFLGESNQPQHFGDGTRLSIL.

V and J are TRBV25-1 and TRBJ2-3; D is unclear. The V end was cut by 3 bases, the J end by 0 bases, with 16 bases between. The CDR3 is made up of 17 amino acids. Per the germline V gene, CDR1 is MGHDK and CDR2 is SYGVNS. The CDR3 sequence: CASSDISSLYSTDTQYF. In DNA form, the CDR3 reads TGTGCCAGCAGTGATATAAGCTCCCTATACAGCACAGATACGCAGTATTTT.

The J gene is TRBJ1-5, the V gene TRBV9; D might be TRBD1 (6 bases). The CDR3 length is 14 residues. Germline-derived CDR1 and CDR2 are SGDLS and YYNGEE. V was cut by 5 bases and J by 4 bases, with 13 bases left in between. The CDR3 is CASRPGHTNQPQHF. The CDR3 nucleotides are TGTGCCAGCAGGCCGGGACATACAAATCAGCCCCAGCATTTT.

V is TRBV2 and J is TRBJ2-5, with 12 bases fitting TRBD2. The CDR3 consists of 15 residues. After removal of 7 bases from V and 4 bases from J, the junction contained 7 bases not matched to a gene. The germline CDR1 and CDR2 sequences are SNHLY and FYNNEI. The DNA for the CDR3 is TGTGCCAGCACTCTAGCGGGAGGGCCTCCAGAGACCCAGTACTTC. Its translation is CASTLAGGPPETQYF.

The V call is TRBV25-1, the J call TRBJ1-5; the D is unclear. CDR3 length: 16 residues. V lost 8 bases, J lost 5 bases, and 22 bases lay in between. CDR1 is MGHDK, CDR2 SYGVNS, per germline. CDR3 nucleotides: TGTGCCAGCTATGAGATCGGACCCCGGAGTGATCAGCCCCAGCATTTT. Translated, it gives CASYEIGPRSDQPQHF. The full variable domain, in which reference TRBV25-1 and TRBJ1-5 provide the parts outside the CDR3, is EADIYQTPRYLVIGTGKKITLECSQTMGHDKMYWYQQDPGMELHLIHYSYGVNSTEKGDLSSESTVSRIRTEHFPLTLESARPSHTSQYLCASYEIGPRSDQPQHFGDGTRLSIL.

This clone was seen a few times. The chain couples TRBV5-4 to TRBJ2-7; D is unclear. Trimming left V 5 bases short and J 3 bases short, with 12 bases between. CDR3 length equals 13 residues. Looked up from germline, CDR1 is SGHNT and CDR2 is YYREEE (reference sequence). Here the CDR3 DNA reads TGTGCCAGCAGTCCCGACTCGGACTACGAGCAGTACTTC. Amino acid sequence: CASSPDSDYEQYF.

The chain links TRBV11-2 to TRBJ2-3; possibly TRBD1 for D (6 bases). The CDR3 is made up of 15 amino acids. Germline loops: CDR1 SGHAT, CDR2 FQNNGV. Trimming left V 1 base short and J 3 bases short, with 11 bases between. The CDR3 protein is CASSLVGTRTDTQYF. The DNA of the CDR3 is TGTGCCAGCAGCTTAGTTGGGACAAGAACAGATACGCAGTATTTT.

The CDR3 spells CSVEIPGQTYEQYF. The CDR3 region has the DNA TGCAGCGTTGAGATTCCCGGGCAAACCTACGAGCAGTACTTC. This chain uses TRBV29-1 with TRBJ2-7, with no clear D. CDR3 length equals 14 residues. Trimming removed 3 bases from V and 2 bases from J, with 14 bases in between. The germline V gene encodes CDR1 SQVTM and CDR2 ANQGSEA.

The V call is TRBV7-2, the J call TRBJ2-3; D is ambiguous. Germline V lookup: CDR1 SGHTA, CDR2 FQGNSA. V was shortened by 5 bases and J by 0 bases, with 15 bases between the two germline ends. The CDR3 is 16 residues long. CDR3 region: CASSIRVSASTDTQYF. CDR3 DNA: TGTGCCAGCAGCATAAGGGTATCGGCTAGCACAGATACGCAGTATTTT.

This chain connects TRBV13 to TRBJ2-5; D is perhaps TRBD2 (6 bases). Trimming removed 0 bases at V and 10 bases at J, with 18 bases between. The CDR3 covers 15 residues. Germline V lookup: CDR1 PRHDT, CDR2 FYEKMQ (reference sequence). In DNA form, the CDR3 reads TGTGCCAGCAGCTTAGGATCCTATTTAAGGGAGGACCAGTACTTC. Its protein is CASSLGSYLREDQYF.

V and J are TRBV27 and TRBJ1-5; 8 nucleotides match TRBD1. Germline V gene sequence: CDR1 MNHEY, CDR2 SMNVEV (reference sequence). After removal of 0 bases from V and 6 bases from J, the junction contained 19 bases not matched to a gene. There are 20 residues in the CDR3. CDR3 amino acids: CASSLSVETGEGARGQPQHF. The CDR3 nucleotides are TGTGCCAGCAGTTTATCGGTCGAGACAGGGGAGGGGGCTAGGGGTCAGCCCCAGCATTTT.

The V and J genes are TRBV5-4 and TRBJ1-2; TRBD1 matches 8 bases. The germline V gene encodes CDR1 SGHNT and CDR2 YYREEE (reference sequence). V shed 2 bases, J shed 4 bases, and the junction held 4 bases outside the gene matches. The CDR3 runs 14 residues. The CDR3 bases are TGTGCCAGCAGCTTAGACAGGGGATCCTATGGCTACACCTTC. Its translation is CASSLDRGSYGYTF.

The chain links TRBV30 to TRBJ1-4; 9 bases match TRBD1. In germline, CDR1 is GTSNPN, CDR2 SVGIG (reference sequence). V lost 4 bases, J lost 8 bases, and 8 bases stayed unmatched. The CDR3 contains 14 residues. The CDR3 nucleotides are TGTGCCTGGACTTCAGGGACAGGGAAAGAAAAACTGTTTTTT. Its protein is CAWTSGTGKEKLFF.

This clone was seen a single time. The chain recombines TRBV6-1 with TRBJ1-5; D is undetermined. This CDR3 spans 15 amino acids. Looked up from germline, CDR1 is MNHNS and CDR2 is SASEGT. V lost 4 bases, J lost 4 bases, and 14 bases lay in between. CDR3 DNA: TGTGCCAGCAGTGCATTCCGGGCTGATAATCAGCCCCAGCATTTT. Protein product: CASSAFRADNQPQHF.